This T cell receptor beta chain is from a study of blood T cell repertoires in COVID-19. About the research overall: PBMCs, B-cell-depleted T cells, or T cells provided the cDNA or gDNA that made up the material.

Methods used by the authors: Quantification of nucleated cells was approximated via reference gene primer amplification. The table came from immunoSEQ multiplex PCR; TCRdb's copy has only in-frame clones and leaves some out. V and J calls and clone size are those listed in that table; D and trimming were worked out from the DNA. The sample includes some 110,000 clones, roughly 81% of them seen just once. With 6 bases removed from V and 4 bases from J, the gap between germline ends came to 18 bases. Germline CDR1 reads MDHEN; CDR2 reads SYDVKM. This CDR3 is 15 amino acids long. Sequencing was carried out using peripheral blood. The sequence was obtained from a woman between 70 and 85 years old with acute or convalescent COVID-19. The chain couples TRBV28 to TRBJ1-1, with D uncertain. CDR3 nucleotide sequence: TGTGCCAGCAGCTATTGGGGAGGGAGGAGCACTGAAGCTTTCTTT. As protein: CASSYWGGRSTEAFF.